This is a list of T cell receptor beta chains from one sample in a study of T cell repertoires in cytomegalovirus infection. TCRdb processed the reads anew with MiXCR; each CDR3 protein has one entry. The table includes 700,000 to 850,000 distinct CDR3 sequences, 30% to 35% detected once. What these receptors recognize is not known. This sample comprised cultured CD8+ T cells from PBMCs, obtained from culture after CMV antigen stimulation. These receptors were obtained from a human donor in good health (CMV status not recorded). Some clones in this sample may be carry-over from other donors' samples. Both conserved end residues are trimmed from each CDR3. Fields, in order: CDR3 protein, J gene, V gene, D gene. A D gene is named only where the DNA matches it firmly.

CDR3: ASSLTNDGYT
J: TRBJ1-2
V: TRBV7-6
D: .

CDR3: AISSDSLDTQY
J: TRBJ2-3
V: TRBV10-3
D: .

CDR3: ARNITNRGRGKNIQY
J: TRBJ2-4
V: TRBV5-3
D: TRBD1

CDR3: ASYNRGLPGGNQPQH
J: TRBJ1-5
V: TRBV28
D: TRBD1

CDR3: ASSLDFGANQPQH
J: TRBJ1-5
V: TRBV7-2
D: .

CDR3: ASSWSRLNSGNTIY
J: TRBJ1-3
V: TRBV7-4
D: .

CDR3: ASSSGTSGNTIY
J: TRBJ1-3
V: TRBV28
D: .

CDR3: ASSLILAPDGTQY
J: TRBJ2-5
V: TRBV7-2
D: TRBD2

CDR3: ASSQDEGGYGYT
J: TRBJ1-2
V: TRBV14
D: .

CDR3: ASSPRHNAGELF
J: TRBJ2-2
V: TRBV7-2
D: .

CDR3: GTWANYGYT
J: TRBJ1-2
V: TRBV27
D: .

CDR3: ATSRALSVDGLF
J: TRBJ1-4
V: TRBV15
D: .

CDR3: ASSLRRVTGQTKNIQY
J: TRBJ2-4
V: TRBV12-3/TRBV12-4
D: TRBD1

CDR3: ASSLVTTNTGELF
J: TRBJ2-2
V: TRBV7-2
D: .

CDR3: ATSVGTSGAFPYNEQF
J: TRBJ2-1
V: TRBV24-1
D: TRBD2

CDR3: ASSAIKTDRGAPTNEKLF
J: TRBJ1-4
V: TRBV11-2
D: TRBD1

CDR3: AISDRGQEQF
J: TRBJ2-1
V: TRBV10-3
D: TRBD1

CDR3: ASSLVSITGELF
J: TRBJ2-2
V: TRBV7-9
D: .

CDR3: ASSWGKGQPQH
J: TRBJ1-5
V: TRBV27
D: .

CDR3: ASSLALQSPYEQY
J: TRBJ2-7
V: TRBV5-1
D: .